The T cell receptor beta chain under discussion was sequenced for a study of cytomegalovirus exposure and HLA in healthy donors. It was with 60 Vbeta and 13 Jbeta primers that the PCR ran. Data came from immunoSEQ multiplex PCR; TCRdb stores just in-frame clones and leaves some out. Its table lists 130,000 or so clones. Findings of the study overall: The study flagged about 160 TCR beta chains as cytomegalovirus-associated. With later analysis, a missense DCLRE1C variant became linked to TCR beta V- and J-gene trimming.

All donors participated as healthy donors of bone marrow. This CDR3 is 18 amino acids long. The V end was cut by 2 bases, the J end by 2 bases, with 18 bases between. The V gene's germline CDR1 is KGHSH and CDR2 LQKENI. About this clone itself: The antigen remains unidentified.

The sequence derives from a woman between 40 and 50 years old in good health and CMV-seronegative. Sequenced input: PBMCs. The chain couples TRBV18 to TRBJ2-2, with a possible D match to TRBD1 (6 bases). The CDR3 DNA sequence: TGTGCCAGCTCACCAACCGGATCCGGGACAATAAACACCGGGGAGCTGTTTTTT. Its translation: CASSPTGSGTINTGELFF.